This entry concerns a single T cell receptor beta chain. Its antigen remains unidentified. There are no base qualities to consult, and no much larger clone falls within one base. The meaning of the sample's treatment or condition label: roughly ten-day PBMC culture with coronavirus spike peptide pools or control peptides (ViraFEST assay). The ViraFEST assay, used in the study, expanded antigen-specific T cells with peptide pools and then identified the expanded clonotypes through TCR sequencing. The convalescent patients' positive SARS-CoV-2 PCR tests were from March to December 2020, which was before the Alpha, Beta and Delta variants emerged in the United States. Each well held 2 million to 2.5 million PBMCs cultured with approximately 9.2 ug/ml peptide pools in IMDM containing around 5.5% human AB serum and around 10 IU/ml IL-2. Half of the culture medium was replaced with fresh IL-2-containing medium on days 3 and 7. After around 11 days of culture, CD4+ T cells were isolated by negative selection using the EasySep CD4+ T cell isolation kit. Ficoll-Paque Plus gradient centrifugation was used to isolate PBMCs from whole blood, and the isolated PBMCs were then either used fresh or cryopreserved at -140C. Each culture condition was generally run in triplicate wells.

This entry belongs to a study of vaccination and CD4 T cells after COVID-19 (dated by TCRdb to about 2022). Broadly, across the study: SARS-CoV-2 positivity had been established in the convalescent patients by nasal swab PCR, and mild disease was recorded in several of these patients and severe disease in one. In the convalescent cohort there were six males and four females, among whom were two Hispanic individuals, seven Caucasians, two Asians and one multiracial person. Two doses of either the Pfizer-BioNTech BNT162b2 vaccine (n=8) or the Moderna mRNA-1273 vaccine (n=2) were administered to participants. Post-COVID blood samples were collected from convalescent patients a median of approximately 100 days after diagnosis, with a range of roughly 30 to 170 days. Post-vaccine blood samples were obtained a median of around 74 days after the second vaccine dose, with a range of about 13 to 250 days. Culture stimuli were overlapping spike peptide pools from SARS-CoV-2 and from the common cold coronaviruses HCoV-NL63, HCoV-OC43 and HCoV-229E. Control cultures used a CEFX viral epitope pool as positive control, an HIV-1 Nef peptide pool as negative control, or no peptide. In nine to eleven COVID-19 convalescent patients and a handful of infection-naive healthy vaccine recipients, researchers compared the spike-specific CD4+ TCR repertoire from before mRNA vaccination with the repertoire from after. What the study reported, not specific to this receptor: In convalescent patients, a median roughly 87% of post-vaccine SARS-CoV-2-reactive clones were detected only after vaccination, and vaccine-specific priming was suggested by this finding. An increase in the median number of SARS-CoV-2-reactive clonotypes from 21 after infection to 35 to 40 after vaccination was observed, but the change was not found to be significant. Only a relatively small number of convalescent patients were included in the study, and early timepoints following natural infection were not analyzed. Of the vaccine-specific clones in convalescent patients, 304 of 307, or nearly all, reacted only to SARS-CoV-2 spike and did not cross-react with common cold coronaviruses.

Unmatched junction bases come to 7, with V trimmed by 6 bases and J by 1 base. The germline V gene sets CDR1 to MDHEN and CDR2 to SYDVKM. There are 15 amino acids in the CDR3, from cysteine to phenylalanine inclusive. The only DNA kept is the CDR3, 45 bases in frame from the first base. The method behind the library was PCR. DNA from cultured CD4+ T cells underwent TCR sequencing with the Oncomine TCR Beta short-read assay at the Johns Hopkins FTIC core. Genomic DNA was extracted from the cultured CD4+ T cells with the QIAamp micro DNA kit. Oncomine TCR Beta libraries from cultured CD4+ T cells were pooled using unique dual indexes and sequenced on an Illumina iSeq 100. As for the original processing: Non-productive sequences were filtered out, and CDR3s that did not start with C, did not end with F or W, or were shorter than 7 amino acids were discarded. Antigen-specific clonotypes were identified using the MANAFEST web application through comparison of peptide-stimulated wells with reference and other culture wells. An FDR below 0.05, an odds ratio above 5, and a productive frequency above 0.1% in at least two of three replicate wells were required for clones to be considered positive. A clonotype counted as cross-reactive if it showed significant expansion both in the SARS-CoV-2 spike wells and in at least one common cold coronavirus spike condition. CDR3 homology was assessed with Levenshtein distances (stringdist) and unrooted phylogenetic trees (ape) in R version 3.6.1. Clones were called with MiXCR by TCRdb after fastp trimmed the public reads at Q25, and only in-frame beta chains were retained. Entries that share a CDR3 protein sequence are merged under the most common genes and DNA. TCRdb's processing, not the study's, gives the V and J calls here. The sample includes 20,000 or so distinct CDR3 sequences, with roughly 40% observed a single time. The top ten clonotypes cover around 8.1% of the sample.

The sequence derives from a human donor who had recovered from COVID-19. The chain was built from TRBV28 and TRBJ2-3, with 7 junctional bases fitting TRBD1. Sample: CD4+ T cells from blood, cultured in vitro, taken after SARS-CoV-2 vaccination. The CDR3 corresponds to CASSPGGWGTDTQYF. The nucleotides are TGTGCCAGCAGCCCAGGGGGTTGGGGCACAGATACGCAGTATTTT.